The clone carrying this T cell receptor beta chain was counted between two and nine times. The data stem from a study of PD-L1 blockade in urothelial cancer. The overall study: Patients had received 0 to 3 prior chemotherapy regimens. It was at 3 weeks (second dose) and 6 weeks after treatment start that blood was analyzed. Across blood samples, T cells had a median count of around 140,000.

Clones were read by immunoSEQ multiplex PCR, and TCRdb kept only the in-frame ones, dropping some. The sample includes approximately 14,000 clones, over 75% seen only once; the top ten take roughly 15%. V shed 8 bases and J shed 2 bases, with 15 bases lying between them. This CDR3 spans 14 amino acids. Germline CDR1 LNHDA, CDR2 SQIVND (reference sequence). The patients' disease, urothelial carcinoma, was locally advanced or metastatic. The source of this sequence is a man aged 65 to 79 with urothelial cancer. The material sequenced was PBMCs, taken around atezolizumab (anti-PD-L1) treatment. V gene TRBV19 combines with J gene TRBJ1-2, with D possibly being TRBD1 (6 bases). The CDR3: CASGFWQGNYGYTF. CDR3 DNA sequence: TGTGCCAGTGGGTTTTGGCAGGGGAACTATGGCTACACCTTC. Based on the CDR3 plus reference TRBV19 and TRBJ1-2, the full variable domain is DGGITQSPKYLFRKEGQNVTLSCEQNLNHDAMYWYRQDPGQGLRLIYYSQIVNDFQKGDIAEGYSVSREKKESFPLTVTSAQKNPTAFYLCASGFWQGNYGYTFGSGTRLTVV.